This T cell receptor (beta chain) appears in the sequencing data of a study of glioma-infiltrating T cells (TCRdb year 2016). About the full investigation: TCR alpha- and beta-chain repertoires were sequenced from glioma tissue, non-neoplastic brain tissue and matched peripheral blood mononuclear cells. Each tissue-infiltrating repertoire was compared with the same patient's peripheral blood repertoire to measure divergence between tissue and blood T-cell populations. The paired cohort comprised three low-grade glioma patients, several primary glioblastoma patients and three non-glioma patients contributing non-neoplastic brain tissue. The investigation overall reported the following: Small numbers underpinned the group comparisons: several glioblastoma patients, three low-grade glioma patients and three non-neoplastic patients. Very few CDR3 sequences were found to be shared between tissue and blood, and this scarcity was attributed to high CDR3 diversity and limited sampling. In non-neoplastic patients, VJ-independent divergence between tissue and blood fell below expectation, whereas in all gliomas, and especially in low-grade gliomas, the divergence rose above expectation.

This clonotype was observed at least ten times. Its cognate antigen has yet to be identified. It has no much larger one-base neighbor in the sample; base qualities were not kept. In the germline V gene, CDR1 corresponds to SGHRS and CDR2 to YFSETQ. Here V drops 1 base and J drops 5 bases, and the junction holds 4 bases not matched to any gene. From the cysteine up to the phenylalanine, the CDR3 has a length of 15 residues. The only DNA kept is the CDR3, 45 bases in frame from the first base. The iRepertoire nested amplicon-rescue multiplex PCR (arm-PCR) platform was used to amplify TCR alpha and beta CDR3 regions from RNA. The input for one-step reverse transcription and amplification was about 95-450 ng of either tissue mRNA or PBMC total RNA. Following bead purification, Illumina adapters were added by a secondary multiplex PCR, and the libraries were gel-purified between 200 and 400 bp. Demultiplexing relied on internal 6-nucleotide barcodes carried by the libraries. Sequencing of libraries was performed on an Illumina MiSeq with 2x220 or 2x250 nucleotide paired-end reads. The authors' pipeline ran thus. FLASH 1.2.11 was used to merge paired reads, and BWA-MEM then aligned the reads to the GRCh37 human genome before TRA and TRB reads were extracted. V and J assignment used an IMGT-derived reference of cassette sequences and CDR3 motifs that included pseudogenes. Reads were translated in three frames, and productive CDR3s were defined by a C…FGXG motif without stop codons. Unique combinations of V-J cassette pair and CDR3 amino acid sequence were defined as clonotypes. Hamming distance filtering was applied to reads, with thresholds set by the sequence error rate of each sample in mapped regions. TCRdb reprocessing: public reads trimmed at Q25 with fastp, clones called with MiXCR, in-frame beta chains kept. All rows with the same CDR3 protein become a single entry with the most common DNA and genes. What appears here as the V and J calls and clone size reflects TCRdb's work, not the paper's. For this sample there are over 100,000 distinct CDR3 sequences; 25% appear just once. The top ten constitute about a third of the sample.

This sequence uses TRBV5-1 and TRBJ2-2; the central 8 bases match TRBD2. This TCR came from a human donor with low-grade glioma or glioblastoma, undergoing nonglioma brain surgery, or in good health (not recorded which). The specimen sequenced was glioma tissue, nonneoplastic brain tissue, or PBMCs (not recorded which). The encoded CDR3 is CASSLPASGTGELFF. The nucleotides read TGCGCCAGCAGCTTGCCGGCTAGCGGGACCGGGGAGCTGTTTTTT.